Shown below are 7 T cell receptor beta chains from a single sample sequenced in a study of patients and donors after allogeneic stem cell transplantation. TCRdb analysed the RT-PCR reads with MiXCR anew, one entry per CDR3 protein. The repertoire holds roughly 960,000 distinct CDR3 sequences, about a sixth seen once, with 5.5% to 6.5% in the top ten. The sample consisted of blood, either unsorted or a sorted T cell fraction (not recorded which). The receptors here all came from a human donor who was either an allogeneic HSCT recipient or a stem cell or donor lymphocyte infusion donor (not recorded which). It is not recorded whose cells these are; they may come from a transplant donor.

The chain links TRBV5-1 to TRBJ1-2; tentatively, D is TRBD1 (6 bases). The CDR3 is 16 residues long. V was pared by 2 bases and J by 2 bases, with 16 bases between. Germline assignment: CDR1 SGHRS and CDR2 YFSETQ. In DNA form, the CDR3 reads TGCGCCAGCAGCTTAGGGCGGCCAGGGGCCAACTATGGCTACACCTTC. This sequence encodes CASSLGRPGANYGYTF.

This clonotype was detected only a few times. The V and J genes are TRBV6-1 and TRBJ2-7; 9 positions agree with TRBD2. Trimming cost V 5 bases and J 4 bases; bases outside gene matches: 9. The germline CDR1 and CDR2 sequences are MNHNS and SASEGT. This CDR3 is 15 amino acids long. The CDR3 sequence: CASSPPKRGVYEQYF. Written as DNA, the CDR3 is TGTGCCAGCAGTCCTCCAAAGCGGGGGGTGTACGAGCAGTACTTC.

In this sample, this clonotype turned up a few times. The chain employs TRBV2 and TRBJ2-1, with 7 bases matching TRBD2. V was clipped by 5 bases and J by 8 bases; unmatched bases: 12. The germline V gene encodes CDR1 SNHLY and CDR2 FYNNEI. The CDR3 has 15 residues. DNA for the CDR3: TGTGCCAGCAGTAAGGGGCGGGAGACCGCCGATGAGCAGTTCTTC. This gives the protein CASSKGRETADEQFF.

This clonotype was seen a few times. The CDR3 DNA reads TGCGCCAGCAGCCAAGGGGGGGGCTATGAGCAGTTCTTC. Protein: CASSQGGGYEQFF. The chain has TRBV4-1 and TRBJ2-1, with a tentative D call TRBD2 (7 bases). V was shortened by 1 base and J by 8 bases, with 9 bases between the two germline ends. Looked up from germline, CDR1 is MGHRA and CDR2 is YSYEKL. The CDR3 spans 13 residues.

This clonotype was seen only a few times. The chain's CDR3 is CASSIGTGAEEQYF. The CDR3 coding sequence is TGCGCCAGCAGCATAGGGACAGGGGCTGAAGAGCAGTACTTC. The chain employs TRBV5-1 and TRBJ2-7; 10 bases line up with TRBD1. Germline assignment: CDR1 SGHRS and CDR2 YFSETQ. After removal of 4 bases from V and 7 bases from J, the junction contained 8 bases not matched to a gene. This CDR3 has 14 residues.

This clonotype was detected only a few times. This chain connects TRBV27 to TRBJ1-1, with D unresolved. The V and J ends lost 10 bases and 1 base respectively, with 13 bases between them. This CDR3 has 13 amino acids. Germline-derived CDR1 and CDR2 are MNHEY and SMNVEV (reference sequence). As DNA, the CDR3 is TGTGCCAACGAAACTTGGGAGAACACTGAAGCTTTCTTT. This gives the protein CANETWENTEAFF.

The chain combines TRBV6-1 with TRBJ1-1; D is perhaps TRBD1 (6 bases). This CDR3 comprises 13 residues. Trimming cost V 2 bases and J 4 bases, with 8 bases left between them. Germline loops: CDR1 MNHNS, CDR2 SASEGT. The DNA of the CDR3 is TGTGCCAGCAGTGAAACAGGGCGCACTGAAGCTTTCTTT. Its translation is CASSETGRTEAFF.